Each of the 19 T cell receptor beta chains below was sequenced from the same sample in a study of blood T cell repertoires in COVID-19. Generated by immunoSEQ multiplex PCR, the TCRdb table keeps only in-frame clones and is missing some. Of about 250,000 clones listed, 70% to 90% were seen once; the top ten hold approximately 1.4%. The sequenced sample was peripheral blood. These receptors were obtained from an elderly man with acute or convalescent COVID-19.

This clone has only a few counts. The CDR3 nucleotides read TGTGCCAGCAGCTTAGCTTTCGGCGGACAAGAGACCCAGTACTTC. Translating gives CASSLAFGGQETQYF. J is TRBJ2-5 and V is TRBV7-2; D is ambiguous. The germline gives CDR1 SGHTA, CDR2 FQGNSA. Trimming removed 0 bases from V and 2 bases from J, with 10 bases in between. CDR3 length equals 15 residues.

This sequence joins TRBV10-2 and TRBJ1-2; 8 positions match TRBD1. There are 13 residues in the CDR3. Germline V lookup: CDR1 WSHSY, CDR2 SAAADI. V was clipped by 4 bases and J by 3 bases; unmatched bases: 1. The CDR3 loop is CASSAGGDYGYTF. In DNA, the CDR3 is TGCGCCAGCAGTGCAGGGGGCGACTATGGCTACACCTTC.

This clone was seen a handful of times. Other DNA sequences from this sample encode an identical CDR3 as well. The rearrangement uses TRBV18 and TRBJ2-2; tentative D call: TRBD1 (6 bases). The germline CDR1 and CDR2 sequences are KGHSH and LQKENI. Deletions cut 1 base from V and 2 bases from J, with 8 bases between. The CDR3 is 15 residues long. CDR3 coding DNA: TGTGCCAGCTCACCACAGGGGGTTAACACCGGGGAGCTGTTTTTT. It is translated as CASSPQGVNTGELFF.

The rearrangement uses TRBV6-5 and TRBJ1-6, with a possible D match to TRBD1 (5 bases). Germline lookup yields CDR1 MNHEY and CDR2 SVGAGI. The CDR3 covers 15 residues. The V end lost 1 base, the J end lost 8 bases, and 12 bases lay between the germline ends. The DNA of the CDR3 is TGTGCCAGCAGTTACTACCAAGGGGCGGATTCACCCCTCCACTTT. This codes for CASSYYQGADSPLHF.

This rearrangement joins TRBV7-2 to TRBJ1-2; D perhaps matches TRBD1 (5 bases). The CDR3 runs 16 residues. Trimming stripped 5 bases from V and 8 bases from J, with 24 bases between. Germline values: CDR1 SGHTA, CDR2 FQGNSA. CDR3 region: CASSPQIGGASRGYTF. The CDR3 DNA reads as TGTGCCAGCAGCCCACAGATAGGAGGGGCCTCTAGGGGCTACACCTTC.

This clone was observed a single time. The genes are TRBV5-7 and TRBJ2-7; 7 bases map to TRBD1. TRBV5-7 is an ORF; its function is uncertain. The ends lost 0 bases at V and 2 bases at J; junction bases unmatched: 11. This CDR3 has 17 residues. The CDR3 nucleotides are TGTGCCAGCAGCTTGGAGTGGGACAGACGGAACGCCTACGAGCAGTACTTC. As protein: CASSLEWDRRNAYEQYF.

V usage is TRBV6-2 or TRBV6-3 and J usage is TRBJ2-3; D uncertain. The CDR3 contains 13 residues. V gave up 4 bases and J gave up 1 base, with 6 bases separating them. Germline-derived CDR1 and CDR2 are MNHEY and SVGEGT. The CDR3 DNA is TGTGCCAGCAGTTCCGAGGGCACAGATACGCAGTATTTT. Translation gives CASSSEGTDTQYF.

The chain uses TRBV28 and TRBJ1-5; D not certain. Germline V lookup: CDR1 MDHEN, CDR2 SYDVKM. Trimming took off 3 bases at V and 3 bases at J, with 9 bases between the two ends. The CDR3 runs to 14 residues. The CDR3 DNA sequence: TGTGCCAGCAGTTTGAGTCAGGTCAATCAGCCCCAGCATTTT. This encodes CASSLSQVNQPQHF.

This rearrangement joins TRBV5-1 to TRBJ2-5; TRBD1 agrees at 7 bases. Losses at the gene ends were 4 bases for V and 3 bases for J; bases not matched to a gene: 9. This CDR3 region has 15 residues. Germline CDR1 SGHRS, CDR2 YFSETQ. The CDR3 DNA reads as TGCGCCAGCAGCGAGGGGACAGTTGGGGAAGAGACCCAGTACTTC. Translated, it gives CASSEGTVGEETQYF.

The gene calls are TRBV21-1 and TRBJ1-5; the D call TRBD1 from the table was never checked on the DNA. TRBV21-1 is reported as a pseudogene. CDR3 length: 17 residues. This chain's CDR3 is CASSKVTDKISNQPQHF. DNA of the CDR3: TGTGCCAGCAGCAAAGTGACAGATAAGATAAGCAATCAGCCCCAGCATTTT.

This chain connects TRBV18 to TRBJ1-2; D remains ambiguous. V lost 4 bases and J 1 base, leaving 10 bases between the germline ends. The germline CDR1 and CDR2 sequences are KGHSH and LQKENI. This CDR3 region has 14 residues. The CDR3 loop is CASSRELNNYGYTF. The CDR3 bases are TGTGCCAGCTCACGCGAATTGAATAACTATGGCTACACCTTC.

This clone has just one count. J is TRBJ2-7 and V is TRBV6-2 or TRBV6-3, with 7 bases aligning to TRBD1. The CDR3 is 16 amino acids. Trimming took 5 bases from V and 0 from J; bases not matched to a gene: 10. Looked up from germline, CDR1 is MNHEY and CDR2 is SVGEGT. This CDR3 reads CASSPFSGGSSYEQYF. CDR3 in DNA: TGTGCCAGCAGTCCATTCTCAGGGGGTTCCTCCTACGAGCAGTACTTC.

In nucleotides, the CDR3 is TGTGCCAGCAGCCCCGAGTCCACAGATACGCAGTATTTT. Amino acid sequence: CASSPESTDTQYF. V usage is TRBV9 and J usage is TRBJ2-3; no firm D call. Looked up from germline, CDR1 is SGDLS and CDR2 is YYNGEE. V was clipped by 4 bases and J by 2 bases, with 8 bases between them. The CDR3 covers 13 residues.

The gene calls are TRBV11-2 and TRBJ1-4, with TRBD1 identical over 7 bases. The CDR3 length is 14 residues. The V gene's germline CDR1 is SGHAT and CDR2 FQNNGV. Unmatched junction bases numbered 6, after V lost 4 bases and J lost 7 bases. The CDR3 coding sequence is TGTGCCAGCAGCTCCAGACAGGGCAGTGAAAAACTGTTTTTT. Amino acid sequence: CASSSRQGSEKLFF. Filled out from reference TRBV11-2 and TRBJ1-4, the complete variable domain reads EAGVAQSPRYKIIEKRQSVAFWCNPISGHATLYWYQQILGQGPKLLIQFQNNGVVDDSQLPKDRFSAERLKGVDSTLKIQPAKLEDSAVYLCASSSRQGSEKLFFGSGTQLSVL.

Concerning this clone itself: The sample holds other DNA sequences that translate to the same CDR3. DNA of the CDR3: TGTGCCAGCAGTTACGGTCAGGGCGGAGACACTGAAGCTTTCTTT. This encodes CASSYGQGGDTEAFF. The chain uses TRBV6-5 and TRBJ1-1; tentative D call: TRBD1 (5 bases). Germline lookup yields CDR1 MNHEY and CDR2 SVGAGI. This CDR3 spans 15 amino acids. V lost 2 bases and J 3 bases, leaving 13 bases between the germline ends.

V is TRBV2 and J is TRBJ2-1, with D perhaps matching TRBD2 (6 bases). Germline V gives CDR1 SNHLY, CDR2 FYNNEI. Trimming shortened V by 4 bases and J by 3 bases, and 13 bases separated the two germline ends. The CDR3 loop spans 15 amino acids. This CDR3 is CASSGTIINYNEQFF. The CDR3 nucleotides are TGTGCCAGCAGTGGGACTATCATAAACTACAATGAGCAGTTCTTC.

This chain joins TRBV18 and TRBJ2-7, with D uncertain. Germline-derived CDR1 and CDR2 are KGHSH and LQKENI. The germline V and J ends were trimmed by 0 bases and 4 bases, with 13 bases remaining between them. There are 15 residues in the CDR3. In nucleotides, the CDR3 is TGTGCCAGCTCACCACCCTGGCCTCTTTTTTACGAGCAGTACTTC. Amino acids: CASSPPWPLFYEQYF.

The V call is TRBV4-3, the J call TRBJ1-5; D is undetermined. The CDR3 extends over 15 amino acids. V was shortened by 0 bases and J by 3 bases, with 9 bases between the two germline ends. Germline-derived CDR1 and CDR2 are LGHNA and YSLEER. For the CDR3, the DNA is TGCGCCAGCAGCCAAGACGGTCTCACCAATCAGCCCCAGCATTTT. Its translation is CASSQDGLTNQPQHF.

The chain couples TRBV27 to TRBJ1-2; perhaps TRBD1 as D (5 bases). The V and J ends lost 4 bases and 1 base respectively, with 10 bases between them. Germline V CDR1 and CDR2: MNHEY, SMNVEV (reference sequence). The CDR3 spans 14 residues. The CDR3 DNA reads TGTGCCAGCAGTTACGCAGGGCGTAACTATGGCTACACCTTC. Its translation: CASSYAGRNYGYTF.